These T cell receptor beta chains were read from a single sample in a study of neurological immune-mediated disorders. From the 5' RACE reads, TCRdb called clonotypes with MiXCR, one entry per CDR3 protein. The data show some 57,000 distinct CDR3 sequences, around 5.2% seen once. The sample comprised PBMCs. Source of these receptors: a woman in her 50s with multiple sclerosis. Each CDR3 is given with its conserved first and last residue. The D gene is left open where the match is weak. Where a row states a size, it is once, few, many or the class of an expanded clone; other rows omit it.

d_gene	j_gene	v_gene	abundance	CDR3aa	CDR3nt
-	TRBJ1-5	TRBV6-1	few	CASSVRVNQPQNF	TGTGCCAGCAGTGTTCGGGTGAATCAGCCCCAGAATTTT
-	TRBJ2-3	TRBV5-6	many	CASSLDRYVEYF	TGTGCCAGCAGCCTAGACAGATACGTGGAGTATTTT
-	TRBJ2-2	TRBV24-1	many	CATRGKGNTGELFF	TGTGCCACCAGAGGGAAGGGGAACACCGGGGAGCTGTTTTTT
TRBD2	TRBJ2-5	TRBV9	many	CASSSGLAGVETQYF	TGTGCCAGCAGCTCCGGACTAGCGGGGGTCGAGACCCAGTACTTC
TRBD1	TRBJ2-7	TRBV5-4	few	CASSTGGGQGNEQYF	TGTGCCAGCAGCACTGGAGGGGGACAGGGGAACGAGCAGTACTTC
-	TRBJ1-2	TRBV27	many	CASRTTEYGYTF	TGTGCCAGCAGGACTACAGAATATGGCTACACCTTC
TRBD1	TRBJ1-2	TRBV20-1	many	CSARGQGVGGYTF	TGCAGTGCTAGAGGACAGGGAGTTGGCGGCTACACCTTC
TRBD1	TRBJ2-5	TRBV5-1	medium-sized	CASSSPDRDGETQYF	TGCGCCAGCAGCTCCCCGGACAGGGACGGAGAGACCCAGTACTTC
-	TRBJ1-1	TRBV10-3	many	CAISAPTQGKAFF	TGTGCCATCAGTGCTCCGACTCAGGGAAAAGCTTTCTTT
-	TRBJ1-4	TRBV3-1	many	CASSQESGIEKLFF	TGTGCCAGCAGCCAAGAATCGGGGATCGAAAAACTGTTTTTT
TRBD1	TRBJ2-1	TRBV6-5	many	CASREPGQGRRVF	TGTGCCAGCAGAGAACCGGGACAGGGGAGGAGGGTCTTC
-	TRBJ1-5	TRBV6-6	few	CASRHTDQPQNF	TGTGCCAGCAGACACACCGATCAGCCCCAGAATTTT
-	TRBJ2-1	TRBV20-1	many	CSANQGGPSNEQFF	TGCAGTGCCAACCAGGGAGGTCCTTCCAATGAGCAGTTCTTC
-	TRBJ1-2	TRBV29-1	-	CSVRSAKESIFYGYTF	TGCAGCGTCCGGAGCGCTAAAGAGTCGATTTTCTATGGCTACACCTTC